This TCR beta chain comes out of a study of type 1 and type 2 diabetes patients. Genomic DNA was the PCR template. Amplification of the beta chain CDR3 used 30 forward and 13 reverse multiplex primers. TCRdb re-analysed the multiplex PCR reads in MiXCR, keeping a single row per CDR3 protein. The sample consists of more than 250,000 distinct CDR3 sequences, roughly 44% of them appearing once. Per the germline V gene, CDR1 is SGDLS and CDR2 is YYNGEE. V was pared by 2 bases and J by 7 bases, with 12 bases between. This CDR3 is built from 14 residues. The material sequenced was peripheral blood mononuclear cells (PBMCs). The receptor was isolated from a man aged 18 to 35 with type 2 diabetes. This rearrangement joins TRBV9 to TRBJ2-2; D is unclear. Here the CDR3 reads CASSVGSMGGELFF. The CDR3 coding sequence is TGTGCCAGCAGCGTTGGGTCGATGGGCGGGGAGCTGTTTTTT.